This TCR beta chain was sequenced for a study of vaccination effects on CD4 cells after COVID-19. Study details: After the second dose, samples were taken at median day 72.

The data were produced by immunoSEQ multiplex PCR, yet TCRdb's version contains in-frame clones alone and is incomplete. The table records some 70,000 clones, approximately 80% of them present only once. Findings of the study overall: Convalescent patients numbered few in the study; early post-infection timepoints were missing entirely.

CDR1 and CDR2 from the germline V gene are WNHNN and SYGVQD (reference sequence). There are 13 residues in the CDR3. Unmatched junction bases numbered 5, after V lost 6 bases and J lost 4 bases. For this clone: Its antigen is not known.

CD4+ T cells specific for antigen were expanded with viral peptide pools by the ViraFEST assay before sequencing. The culture ran for roughly ten days before CD4+ T cells were isolated. Every participant took two doses of the BNT162b2 or mRNA-1273 vaccine. The sequencing used CD4+ T cells from PBMCs cultured with HCoV-229E spike peptides, collected after COVID-19 vaccination. The receptor was isolated from a human donor who received a COVID-19 vaccine. The chain uses TRBV10-1 and TRBJ1-1, with 7 bases lining up with TRBD1. CDR3 amino acids: CASRQGLSTEAFF. The CDR3 DNA is TGCGCCAGCAGACAGGGGTTGAGCACTGAAGCTTTCTTT.